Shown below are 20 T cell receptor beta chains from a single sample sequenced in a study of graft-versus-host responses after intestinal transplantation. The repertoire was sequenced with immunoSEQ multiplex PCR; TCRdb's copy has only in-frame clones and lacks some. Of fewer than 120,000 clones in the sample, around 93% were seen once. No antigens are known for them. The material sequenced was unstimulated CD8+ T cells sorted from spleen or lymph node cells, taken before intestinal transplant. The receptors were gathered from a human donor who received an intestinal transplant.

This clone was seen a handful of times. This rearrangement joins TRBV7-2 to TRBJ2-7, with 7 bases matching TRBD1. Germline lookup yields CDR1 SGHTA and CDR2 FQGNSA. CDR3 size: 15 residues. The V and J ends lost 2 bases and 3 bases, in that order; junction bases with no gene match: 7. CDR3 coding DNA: TGTGCCAGCAGCTTAAAGAGGGGGCCTTACTACGAGCAGTACTTC. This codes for CASSLKRGPYYEQYF.

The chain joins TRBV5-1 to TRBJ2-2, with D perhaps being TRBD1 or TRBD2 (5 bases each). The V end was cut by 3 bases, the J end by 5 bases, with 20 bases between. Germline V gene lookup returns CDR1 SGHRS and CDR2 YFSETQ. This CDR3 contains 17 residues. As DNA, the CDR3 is TGCGCCAGCAGCTGGGACCTCGTAGGGCGCGGTACCGGGGAGCTGTTTTTT. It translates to CASSWDLVGRGTGELFF.

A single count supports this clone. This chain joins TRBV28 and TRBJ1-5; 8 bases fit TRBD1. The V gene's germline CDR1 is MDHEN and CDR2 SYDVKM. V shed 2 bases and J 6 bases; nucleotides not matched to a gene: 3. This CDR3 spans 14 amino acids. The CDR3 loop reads CASSLAGGGQPQHF. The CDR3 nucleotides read TGTGCCAGCAGTTTAGCAGGGGGCGGTCAGCCCCAGCATTTT.

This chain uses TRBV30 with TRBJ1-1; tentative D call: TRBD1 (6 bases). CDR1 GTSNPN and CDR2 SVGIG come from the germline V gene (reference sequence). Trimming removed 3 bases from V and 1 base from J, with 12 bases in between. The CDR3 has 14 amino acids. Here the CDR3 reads CAWSWDIENTEAFF. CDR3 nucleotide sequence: TGTGCCTGGAGCTGGGACATCGAGAACACTGAAGCTTTCTTT. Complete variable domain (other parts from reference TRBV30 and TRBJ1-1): SQTIHQWPATLVQPVGSPLSLECTVEGTSNPNLYWYRQAAGRGLQLLFYSVGIGQISSEVPQNLSASRPQDRQFILSSKKLLLSDSGFYLCAWSWDIENTEAFFGQGTRLTVV.

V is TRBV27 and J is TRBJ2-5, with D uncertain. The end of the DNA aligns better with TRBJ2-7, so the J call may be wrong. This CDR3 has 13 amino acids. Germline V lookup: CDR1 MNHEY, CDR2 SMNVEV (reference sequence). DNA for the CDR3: TGTGCCAGTACACGGGCCCTCAACGACGAGCAGTACTTC. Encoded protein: CASTRALNDEQYF.

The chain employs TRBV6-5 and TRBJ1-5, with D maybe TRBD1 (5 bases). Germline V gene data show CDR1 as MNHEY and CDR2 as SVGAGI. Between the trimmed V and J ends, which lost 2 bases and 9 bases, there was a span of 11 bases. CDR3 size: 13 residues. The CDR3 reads CASSYHQGGPQHF. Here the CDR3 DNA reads TGTGCCAGCAGTTACCACCAGGGTGGGCCCCAGCATTTT.

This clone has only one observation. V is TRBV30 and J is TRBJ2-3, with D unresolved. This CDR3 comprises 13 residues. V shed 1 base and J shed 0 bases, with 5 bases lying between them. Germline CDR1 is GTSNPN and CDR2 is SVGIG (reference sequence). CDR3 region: CAWSASSTDTQYF. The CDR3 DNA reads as TGTGCCTGGAGTGCGTCTAGCACAGATACGCAGTATTTT. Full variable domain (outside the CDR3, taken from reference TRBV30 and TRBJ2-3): SQTIHQWPATLVQPVGSPLSLECTVEGTSNPNLYWYRQAAGRGLQLLFYSVGIGQISSEVPQNLSASRPQDRQFILSSKKLLLSDSGFYLCAWSASSTDTQYFGPGTRLTVL.

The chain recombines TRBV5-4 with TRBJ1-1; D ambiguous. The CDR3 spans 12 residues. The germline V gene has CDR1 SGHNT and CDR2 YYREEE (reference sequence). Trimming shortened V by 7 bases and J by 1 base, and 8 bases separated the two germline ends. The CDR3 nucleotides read TGTGCCAGCCGCGCGGCGAACACTGAAGCTTTCTTT. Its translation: CASRAANTEAFF.

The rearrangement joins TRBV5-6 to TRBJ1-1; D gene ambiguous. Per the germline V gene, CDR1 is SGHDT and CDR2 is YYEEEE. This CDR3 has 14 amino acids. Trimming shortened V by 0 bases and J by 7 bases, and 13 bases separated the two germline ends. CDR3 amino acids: CASSLGWATSEAFF. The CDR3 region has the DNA TGTGCCAGCAGCTTGGGATGGGCGACTAGTGAAGCTTTCTTT.

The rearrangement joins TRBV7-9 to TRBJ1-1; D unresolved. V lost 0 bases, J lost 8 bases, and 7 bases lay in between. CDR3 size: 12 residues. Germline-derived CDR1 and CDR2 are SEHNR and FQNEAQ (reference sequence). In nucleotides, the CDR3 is TGTGCCAGCAGCTTAGCTCTCTTAGAAGCTTTCTTT. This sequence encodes CASSLALLEAFF.

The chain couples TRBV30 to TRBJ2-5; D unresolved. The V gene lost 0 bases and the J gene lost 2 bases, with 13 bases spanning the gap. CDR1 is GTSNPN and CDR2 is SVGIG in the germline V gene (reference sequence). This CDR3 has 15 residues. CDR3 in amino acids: CAWSVLRTQQETQYF. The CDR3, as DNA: TGTGCCTGGAGTGTACTTAGGACGCAACAAGAGACCCAGTACTTC.

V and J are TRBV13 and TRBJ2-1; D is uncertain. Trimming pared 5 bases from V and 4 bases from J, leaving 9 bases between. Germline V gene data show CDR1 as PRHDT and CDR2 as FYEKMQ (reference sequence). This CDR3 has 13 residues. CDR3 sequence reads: CASSQSLYNEQFF. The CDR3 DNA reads TGTGCCAGCAGCCAATCGCTTTACAATGAGCAGTTCTTC.

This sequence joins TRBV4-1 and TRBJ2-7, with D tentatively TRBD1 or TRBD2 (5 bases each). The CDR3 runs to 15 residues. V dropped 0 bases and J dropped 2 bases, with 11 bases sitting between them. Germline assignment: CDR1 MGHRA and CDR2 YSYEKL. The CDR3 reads CASSQDLGRPYEQYF. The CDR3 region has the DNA TGCGCCAGCAGCCAAGATCTGGGACGGCCCTACGAGCAGTACTTC.

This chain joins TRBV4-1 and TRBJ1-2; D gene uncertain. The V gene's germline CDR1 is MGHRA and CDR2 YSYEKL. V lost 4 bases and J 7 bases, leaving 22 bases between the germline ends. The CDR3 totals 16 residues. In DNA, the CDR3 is TGCGCCAGCAGCCGAGAGGCGGAGGGTTTAAAGGTTGGCTACACCTTC. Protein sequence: CASSREAEGLKVGYTF.

In DNA form, the CDR3 reads TGTGCCAGCAGCTTAGCGGGACAGGGGAACACTGAAGCTTTCTTT. It translates to CASSLAGQGNTEAFF. The genes are TRBV6-5 and TRBJ1-1, with 9 bases lining up with TRBD1. The CDR3 length is 15 residues. V was clipped by 6 bases and J by 1 base; unmatched bases: 6. Germline V gives CDR1 MNHEY, CDR2 SVGAGI.

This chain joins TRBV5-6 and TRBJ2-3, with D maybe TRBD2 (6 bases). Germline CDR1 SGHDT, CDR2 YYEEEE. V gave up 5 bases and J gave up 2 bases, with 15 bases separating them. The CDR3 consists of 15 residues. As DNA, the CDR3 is TGTGCCAGCAGAGTAGCGGTTCGTAACACAGATACGCAGTATTTT. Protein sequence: CASRVAVRNTDTQYF.

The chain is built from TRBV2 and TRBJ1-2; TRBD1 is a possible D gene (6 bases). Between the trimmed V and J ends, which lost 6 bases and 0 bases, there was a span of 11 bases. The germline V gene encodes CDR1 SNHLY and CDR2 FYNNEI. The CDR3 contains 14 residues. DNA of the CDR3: TGTGCCAGCAGGGGCGACAGGACTAACTATGGCTACACCTTC. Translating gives CASRGDRTNYGYTF.

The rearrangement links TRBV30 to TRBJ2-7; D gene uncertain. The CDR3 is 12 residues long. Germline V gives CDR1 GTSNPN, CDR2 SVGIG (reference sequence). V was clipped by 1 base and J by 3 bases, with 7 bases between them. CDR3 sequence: CAWSGTNYEQYF. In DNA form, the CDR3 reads TGTGCCTGGAGTGGGACCAACTACGAGCAGTACTTC. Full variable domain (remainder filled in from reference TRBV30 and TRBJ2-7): SQTIHQWPATLVQPVGSPLSLECTVEGTSNPNLYWYRQAAGRGLQLLFYSVGIGQISSEVPQNLSASRPQDRQFILSSKKLLLSDSGFYLCAWSGTNYEQYFGPGTRLTVT.

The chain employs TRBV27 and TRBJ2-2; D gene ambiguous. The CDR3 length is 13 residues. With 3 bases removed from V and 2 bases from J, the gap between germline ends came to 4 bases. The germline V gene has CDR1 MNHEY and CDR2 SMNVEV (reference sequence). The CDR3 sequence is CASSLDNTGELFF. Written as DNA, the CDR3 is TGTGCCAGCAGTTTGGACAACACCGGGGAGCTGTTTTTT.

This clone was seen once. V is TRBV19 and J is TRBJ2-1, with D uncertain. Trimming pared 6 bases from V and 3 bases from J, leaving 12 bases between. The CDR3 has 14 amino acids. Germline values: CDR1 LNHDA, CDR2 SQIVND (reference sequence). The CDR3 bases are TGTGCCAGTAGGAGGCAGATAGACTACAATGAGCAGTTCTTC. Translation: CASRRQIDYNEQFF.